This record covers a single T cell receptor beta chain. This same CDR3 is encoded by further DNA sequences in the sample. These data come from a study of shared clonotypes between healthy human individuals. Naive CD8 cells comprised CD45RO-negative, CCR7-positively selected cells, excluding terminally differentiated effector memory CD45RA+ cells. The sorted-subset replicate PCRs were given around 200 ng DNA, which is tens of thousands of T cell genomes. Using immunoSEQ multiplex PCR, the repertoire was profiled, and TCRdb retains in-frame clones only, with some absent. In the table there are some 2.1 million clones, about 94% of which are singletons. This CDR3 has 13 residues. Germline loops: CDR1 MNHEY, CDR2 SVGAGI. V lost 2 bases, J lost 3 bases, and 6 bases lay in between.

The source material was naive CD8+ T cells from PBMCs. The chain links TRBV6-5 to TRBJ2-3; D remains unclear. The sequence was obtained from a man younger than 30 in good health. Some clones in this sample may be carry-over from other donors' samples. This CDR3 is CASSYGETDTQYF. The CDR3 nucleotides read TGTGCCAGCAGTTACGGAGAGACAGATACGCAGTATTTT.